A single sample gave rise to the 24 T cell receptor beta chains below, sequenced in a study of brain T cells in children with intractable seizures. Method: immunoSEQ multiplex PCR; TCRdb's copy keeps in-frame clones and lacks some. The sample records 70,000 to 85,000 clones, approximately 90% being singletons. The starting material was peripheral blood, obtained at surgery. Receptor source: a girl aged 2 to 10 with Rasmussen encephalitis and intractable seizures.

The V call is TRBV19, the J call TRBJ1-4; TRBD1 agrees at 9 bases. The CDR3 covers 14 residues. J lost 8 bases, V lost 5 bases, and 6 bases had no gene match. CDR1 LNHDA and CDR2 SQIVND come from the germline V gene (reference sequence). In nucleotides, the CDR3 is TGTGCCAGTAGTCGACAGGGGGAGCGGGAAAAACTGTTTTTT. It encodes CASSRQGEREKLFF.

The chain recombines TRBV7-2 with TRBJ1-5; D gene uncertain. The V end lost 6 bases, the J end lost 0 bases, and 6 bases lay between the germline ends. The CDR3 is 13 amino acids. The germline V gene encodes CDR1 SGHTA and CDR2 FQGNSA. CDR3 sequence: CASSFYSNQPQHF. CDR3 in DNA: TGTGCCAGCAGTTTCTATAGCAATCAGCCCCAGCATTTT.

The CDR3 region is CASSPESTDTQYF. In nucleotides, the CDR3 is TGTGCCAGCAGCCCAGAAAGCACAGATACGCAGTATTTT. The chain links TRBV7-3 to TRBJ2-3, with no clear D. From germline, CDR1 is SGHTA and CDR2 FQGTGA. The CDR3 loop spans 13 amino acids. The V and J ends lost 5 bases and 0 bases respectively, with 6 bases between them.

This rearrangement joins TRBV30 to TRBJ2-2, with 8 bases that match TRBD1. The CDR3 extends over 17 amino acids. Trimming cost V 0 bases and J 7 bases; bases outside gene matches: 13. CDR1 GTSNPN and CDR2 SVGIG come from the germline V gene (reference sequence). The CDR3 DNA sequence: TGTGCCTGGAGTGTACGATTGACGGGACAGGCGTTCGGGGAGCTGTTTTTT. Residues: CAWSVRLTGQAFGELFF.

As for this clone: The junction departs from the called germline gene at one end, perhaps through a read error. In DNA form, the CDR3 reads TGTGCCAGCAGTCACTCTAGCGGGAGGGCCTCCTACCATGAGCAGTTCTTC. As protein: CASSHSSGRASYHEQFF. This rearrangement joins TRBV6-2 or TRBV6-3 to TRBJ2-1, with 12 bases that match TRBD2. Germline V lookup: CDR1 MNHEY, CDR2 SVGEGT. The CDR3 sequence is 17 residues long.

This chain links TRBV5-4 with TRBJ1-4; D ambiguous. The germline gives CDR1 SGHNT, CDR2 YYREEE (reference sequence). V was clipped by 3 bases and J by 0 bases, with 15 bases between them. This CDR3 spans 17 amino acids. CDR3 nucleotides: TGTGCCAGCAGCTCGAGTCCAACTGGTGCAACTAATGAAAAACTGTTTTTT. This codes for CASSSSPTGATNEKLFF. The variable domain in full, completed from reference TRBV5-4 and TRBJ1-4, reads ETGVTQSPTHLIKTRGQQVTLRCSSQSGHNTVSWYQQALGQGPQFIFQYYREEENGRGNFPPRFSGLQFPNYSSELNVNALELDDSALYLCASSSSPTGATNEKLFFGSGTQLSVL.

The V call is TRBV3-1 (or the pseudogene TRBV3-2), the J call TRBJ2-1; D may be TRBD1 (5 bases). Trimming pared 8 bases from V and 3 bases from J, leaving 14 bases between. The germline V gene has CDR1 LGHDT and CDR2 YNNKEL (reference sequence). The CDR3 has 14 residues. CDR3 loop: CASGFQGFYNEQFF. The CDR3 DNA reads TGTGCCAGCGGGTTTCAGGGTTTCTACAATGAGCAGTTCTTC.

This chain connects TRBV2 to TRBJ1-6; D is ambiguous. Germline values: CDR1 SNHLY, CDR2 FYNNEI. V was trimmed by 8 bases and J by 0 bases, leaving 11 bases between them. This CDR3 spans 15 amino acids. CDR3: CASRPPSSYNSPLHF. CDR3 nucleotides: TGTGCCAGCCGGCCGCCAAGCTCCTATAATTCACCCCTCCACTTT.

V and J are TRBV28 and TRBJ1-6; tentatively, D is TRBD1 (6 bases). The V and J ends lost 6 bases and 6 bases respectively, with 18 bases between them. Germline V gives CDR1 MDHEN, CDR2 SYDVKM. The CDR3 is 16 amino acids. Here the CDR3 DNA reads TGTGCCAGCAGCCCCATAGGGGGATCGGGTAATTCACCCCTCCACTTT. This encodes CASSPIGGSGNSPLHF. The full variable domain, its missing parts supplied by reference TRBV28 and TRBJ1-6, is DVKVTQSSRYLVKRTGEKVFLECVQDMDHENMFWYRQDPGLGLRLIYFSYDVKMKEKGDIPEGYSVSREKKERFSLILESASTNQTSMYLCASSPIGGSGNSPLHFGNGTRLTVT.

This clone has just one count. This chain links TRBV6-5 with TRBJ2-7, with D maybe TRBD1 (6 bases). The V end lost 6 bases, the J end lost 2 bases, and 17 bases lay between the germline ends. Germline loops: CDR1 MNHEY, CDR2 SVGAGI. The CDR3 runs 15 residues. The CDR3 spells CASRRGRDGTYEQYF. CDR3 nucleotide sequence: TGTGCCAGCAGGAGGGGGAGAGACGGGACCTACGAGCAGTACTTC.

This sequence joins TRBV9 and TRBJ2-7; D ambiguous. Germline-derived CDR1 and CDR2 are SGDLS and YYNGEE. The CDR3 totals 14 residues. Trimming removed 2 bases at V and 6 bases at J, with 15 bases between. In DNA, the CDR3 is TGTGCCAGCAGCGTCCGCCCCGACGGCCGCGAGCAGTACTTC. Its translation: CASSVRPDGREQYF.

This clone is a singleton in its sample. The V gene is TRBV30, the J gene TRBJ2-5; the D is unclear. Germline-derived CDR1 and CDR2 are GTSNPN and SVGIG (reference sequence). The CDR3 length is 11 residues. Trimming cost V 0 bases and J 5 bases, with 4 bases left between them. The chain's CDR3 is CAWSVGETQYF. In DNA form, the CDR3 reads TGTGCCTGGAGTGTAGGGGAGACCCAGTACTTC.

V usage is TRBV5-6 and J usage is TRBJ1-1; perhaps TRBD1 as D (5 bases). CDR3 length equals 13 residues. Germline CDR1 reads SGHDT; CDR2 reads YYEEEE. The ends were cut back, 2 bases at V and 8 bases at J, with 13 bases in the middle. CDR3 residues: CASSFRTSGEAFF. The CDR3 DNA sequence: TGTGCCAGCAGCTTTCGGACATCGGGCGAAGCTTTCTTT.

The chain joins TRBV7-2 to TRBJ2-7; 9 nucleotides align to TRBD2. The trim removed 3 bases at V and 3 bases at J, leaving 3 bases unmatched. CDR1 SGHTA and CDR2 FQGNSA come from the germline V gene. CDR3 length: 14 residues. The CDR3 DNA reads TGTGCCAGCAGCTTTATGCGGGGGGGCTACGAGCAGTACTTC. This gives the protein CASSFMRGGYEQYF.

The chain carries TRBV13 and TRBJ2-1, with a weak D call TRBD1 (7 bases). Germline CDR1 reads PRHDT; CDR2 reads FYEKMQ (reference sequence). V shed 4 bases and J shed 0 bases, with 13 bases lying between them. This CDR3 has 16 amino acids. The CDR3 spells CASSSRGEYSYNEQFF. DNA for the CDR3: TGTGCCAGCAGCTCCAGGGGGGAATACTCCTACAATGAGCAGTTCTTC.

The chain uses TRBV29-1 and TRBJ1-1; maybe TRBD1 (5 bases). Per the germline V gene, CDR1 is SQVTM and CDR2 is ANQGSEA. The CDR3 runs 13 residues. The germline V and J ends were trimmed by 8 bases and 3 bases, with 16 bases remaining between them. The CDR3 loop reads CSSRAASDTEAFF. The CDR3 bases are TGCAGCAGCAGGGCTGCTTCGGACACTGAAGCTTTCTTT. Full variable domain (missing parts from reference TRBV29-1 and TRBJ1-1): SAVISQKPSRDICQRGTSLTIQCQVDSQVTMMFWYRQQPGQSLTLIATANQGSEATYESGFVIDKFPISRPNLTFSTLTVSNMSPEDSSIYLCSSRAASDTEAFFGQGTRLTVV.

The rearrangement joins TRBV5-1 to TRBJ1-4; D gene uncertain. This CDR3 region has 14 residues. Germline V gene lookup returns CDR1 SGHRS and CDR2 YFSETQ. Between the trimmed V and J ends, which lost 1 base and 7 bases, there was a span of 11 bases. CDR3 coding DNA: TGCGCCAGCAGCTTGTACCAGCCAGGTGAAAAACTGTTTTTT. Residues: CASSLYQPGEKLFF.

The chain combines TRBV6-5 with TRBJ2-1; D unresolved. The CDR3 is 11 amino acids. In germline, CDR1 is MNHEY, CDR2 SVGAGI. V was pared by 7 bases and J by 9 bases, with 10 bases between. DNA for the CDR3: TGTGCCAGCACTTCCGGTGGTGAGCAGTTCTTC. This sequence encodes CASTSGGEQFF.

The V gene is TRBV7-3, the J gene TRBJ2-3, with a possible D match to TRBD2 (6 bases). Germline loops: CDR1 SGHTA, CDR2 FQGTGA. The ends were cut back, 5 bases at V and 10 bases at J, with 13 bases in the middle. This CDR3 has 12 residues. The CDR3 DNA follows: TGTGCCAGCAGCCGACTAGGAAAGGCGCAGTATTTT. Translated: CASSRLGKAQYF.

V and J are TRBV3-1 (or the pseudogene TRBV3-2) and TRBJ2-3; D is possibly TRBD2 (7 bases). V was cut by 4 bases and J by 4 bases, with 15 bases left in between. CDR3 length equals 15 residues. CDR1 and CDR2 (germline): LGHDT, YNNKEL (reference sequence). The chain's CDR3 is CASSRTRGGADTQYF. The CDR3 bases are TGTGCCAGCAGCCGAACTCGCGGGGGCGCAGATACGCAGTATTTT.

The chain has TRBV27 and TRBJ2-1; TRBD2 agrees at 11 bases. The CDR3 has 16 residues. V lost 5 bases to trimming and J lost 7 bases; unmatched junction nucleotides: 10. The V gene's germline CDR1 is MNHEY and CDR2 SMNVEV (reference sequence). This CDR3 is CASSGISGGAWNEQFF. The CDR3 DNA reads as TGTGCCAGCAGTGGCATTAGCGGGGGGGCCTGGAATGAGCAGTTCTTC.

The genes are TRBV24-1 and TRBJ1-1, with a weak D call TRBD1 (5 bases). This CDR3 contains 14 residues. CDR1 and CDR2 from the germline V gene are KGHDR and SFDVKD. V lost 3 bases and J lost 3, with 10 bases in between. The CDR3 sequence: CATSDRDRHTEAFF. The DNA of the CDR3 is TGTGCCACCAGTGATCGGGACCGCCACACTGAAGCTTTCTTT.

J is TRBJ2-5 and V is TRBV6-2 or TRBV6-3; D is ambiguous. V lost 0 bases to trimming and J lost 5 bases, with 13 bases between them. CDR1 MNHEY and CDR2 SVGEGT come from the germline V gene. There are 15 residues in the CDR3. CDR3 sequence reads: CASSYSGAPMETQYF. Here the CDR3 DNA reads TGTGCCAGCAGTTACTCAGGAGCCCCAATGGAGACCCAGTACTTC.

The V and J genes are TRBV11-1 and TRBJ2-3, with 8 bases aligning to TRBD2. CDR3 size: 15 residues. Trimming at V came to 1 base and at J to 6 bases, leaving 6 bases not matched to a gene. The V gene's germline CDR1 is SGHAT and CDR2 FQDESV (reference sequence). This CDR3 is CASSLEREPPDTQYF. In DNA, the CDR3 is TGTGCCAGCAGCTTAGAGCGGGAGCCTCCGGATACGCAGTATTTT.